A single sample gave rise to the 12 T cell receptor beta chains below, sequenced in a study of T cell repertoires in cytomegalovirus infection. These receptors have no known antigen. TCRdb ran MiXCR on the reads and lists one entry per CDR3 protein. The sample consists of around 900,000 distinct CDR3 sequences, about a third of them appearing once. The source material was cultured CD8+ T cells from PBMCs, sampled from culture after CMV antigen stimulation. The origin of the receptors is a human donor in good health (CMV status not recorded). Some clones in this sample may be carry-over from other donors' samples.

This clonotype was found a few times. The chain links TRBV7-9 to TRBJ2-3; maybe TRBD2 (5 bases). Looked up from germline, CDR1 is SEHNR and CDR2 is FQNEAQ (reference sequence). The CDR3 length is 15 residues. V was clipped by 5 bases and J by 2 bases, with 14 bases between them. The CDR3 nucleotides are TGTGCCAGCAGCGAGTGGCGGGCTGACACAGATACGCAGTATTTT. Translated, it gives CASSEWRADTDTQYF.

This clonotype was seen only a few times. This chain joins TRBV27 and TRBJ1-1, with a weak D call TRBD1 (5 bases). This CDR3 is built from 13 residues. CDR1 is MNHEY, CDR2 SMNVEV, per germline (reference sequence). The V end lost 4 bases, the J end lost 2 bases, and 8 bases lay between the germline ends. The CDR3 loop is CASSWDFNTEAFF. In nucleotides, the CDR3 is TGTGCCAGCAGTTGGGACTTTAACACTGAAGCTTTCTTT.

This sequence joins TRBV25-1 and TRBJ1-1; no clear D gene. This CDR3 is 12 amino acids long. With 4 bases removed from V and 7 bases from J, the gap between germline ends came to 10 bases. The germline V gene has CDR1 MGHDK and CDR2 SYGVNS. Here the CDR3 reads CASSGDQFEAFF. CDR3 coding DNA: TGTGCCAGCAGTGGAGACCAGTTTGAAGCTTTCTTT.

There are many counts of this clonotype. CDR3 amino acids: CASSLEVAGVTGELFF. CDR3 DNA: TGTGCCAGCAGCTTAGAAGTAGCGGGGGTCACCGGGGAGCTGTTTTTT. The genes are TRBV7-6 and TRBJ2-2, with 9 bases identical to TRBD2. V was clipped by 1 base and J by 4 bases; unmatched bases: 4. CDR1 SGHVS and CDR2 FNYEAQ come from the germline V gene. CDR3 length: 16 residues. Supplemented by reference TRBV7-6 and TRBJ2-2, the full variable domain reads GAGVSQSPRYKVTKRGQDVALRCDPISGHVSLYWYRQALGQGPEFLTYFNYEAQQDKSGLPNDRFSAERPEGSISTLTIQRTEQRDSAMYRCASSLEVAGVTGELFFGEGSRLTVL.

Concerning this clonotype: Compared with germline, one end of the junction differs, possibly owing to a read error. The rearrangement uses TRBV6-5 and TRBJ1-1; D is unresolved. Germline V lookup: CDR1 MNHEY, CDR2 SVGAGI. The CDR3 length is 15 residues. CDR3 bases: TGTGTCAGCAGTTACCGAAGCGTCCTGAACACTGAAGCTTTCTTT. This translates into CVSSYRSVLNTEAFF.

The chain employs TRBV2 and TRBJ2-7; perhaps TRBD1 as D (7 bases). Germline CDR1 reads SNHLY; CDR2 reads FYNNEI. The length of the CDR3 is 14 residues. V was pared by 6 bases and J by 5 bases, with 17 bases between. CDR3 bases: TGTGCCAGCAGCCCACGCGCCAGGGGGGACGAGCAGTACTTC. Amino acids: CASSPRARGDEQYF.

This clonotype came up many times. V usage is TRBV27 and J usage is TRBJ2-5, with D perhaps TRBD2 (6 bases). Trimming removed 5 bases from V and 5 bases from J, with 15 bases in between. Germline CDR1 and CDR2: MNHEY and SMNVEV (reference sequence). The length of the CDR3 is 14 residues. This CDR3 is CASSKETSGETQYF. Written as DNA, the CDR3 is TGTGCCAGCAGTAAAGAGACTAGTGGGGAGACCCAGTACTTC.

The chain couples TRBV19 to TRBJ2-7, with D tentatively TRBD2 (6 bases). Between the trimmed V and J ends, which lost 3 bases and 0 bases, there was a span of 9 bases. CDR3 length equals 14 residues. Germline assignment: CDR1 LNHDA and CDR2 SQIVND (reference sequence). For the CDR3, the DNA is TGTGCCAGTAGTATTGGGGGGTTCTCCTACGAGCAGTACTTC. It codes for CASSIGGFSYEQYF.

The rearrangement joins TRBV10-3 to TRBJ2-3; tentatively, D is TRBD1 (6 bases). This CDR3 region has 16 residues. The V end was cut by 0 bases, the J end by 2 bases, with 12 bases between. Looked up from germline, CDR1 is ENHRY and CDR2 is SYGVKD. The CDR3: CAISESQGSLTDTQYF. The DNA of the CDR3 is TGTGCCATCAGTGAGTCGCAGGGGTCCCTCACAGATACGCAGTATTTT.

This clonotype was counted only a few times. V and J are TRBV4-1 and TRBJ1-2; D call uncertain. The germline V and J ends were trimmed by 1 base and 3 bases, with 12 bases remaining between them. CDR1 is MGHRA, CDR2 YSYEKL, per germline. This CDR3 spans 15 amino acids. Written as DNA, the CDR3 is TGCGCCAGCAGCCAAGTGCGGGGAGGCTACTATGGCTACACCTTC. Translation gives CASSQVRGGYYGYTF.

This chain links TRBV7-9 with TRBJ2-7; 8 bases match TRBD1. This CDR3 comprises 15 residues. CDR1 is SEHNR and CDR2 is FQNEAQ in the germline V gene (reference sequence). V lost 4 bases to trimming and J lost 3 bases; unmatched junction nucleotides: 8. CDR3 residues: CASSSRQGTYYEQYF. In nucleotides, the CDR3 is TGTGCCAGCAGCTCCAGACAGGGGACCTACTACGAGCAGTACTTC.

This clonotype was detected a few times. The chain's CDR3 is CSAKGGSYNEQFF. The CDR3 coding sequence is TGCAGTGCTAAGGGGGGGTCCTACAATGAGCAGTTCTTC. The chain employs TRBV20-1 and TRBJ2-1, with a possible D match to TRBD2 (7 bases). This CDR3 spans 13 amino acids. Germline CDR1 and CDR2: DFQATT and SNEGSKA (reference sequence). V lost 4 bases to trimming and J lost 1 base, with 8 bases between them.